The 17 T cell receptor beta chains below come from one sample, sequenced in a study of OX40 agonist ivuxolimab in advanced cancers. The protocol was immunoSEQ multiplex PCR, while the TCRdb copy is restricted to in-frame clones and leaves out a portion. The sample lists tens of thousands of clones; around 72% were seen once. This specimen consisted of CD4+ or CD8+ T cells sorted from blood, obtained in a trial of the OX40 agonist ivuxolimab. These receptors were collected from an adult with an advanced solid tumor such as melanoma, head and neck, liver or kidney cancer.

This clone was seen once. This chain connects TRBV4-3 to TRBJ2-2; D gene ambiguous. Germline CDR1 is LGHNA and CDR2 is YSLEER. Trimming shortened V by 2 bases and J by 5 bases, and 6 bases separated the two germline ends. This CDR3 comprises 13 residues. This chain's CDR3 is CASSQLSTGELFF. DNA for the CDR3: TGCGCCAGCAGCCAACTCTCTACCGGGGAGCTGTTTTTT.

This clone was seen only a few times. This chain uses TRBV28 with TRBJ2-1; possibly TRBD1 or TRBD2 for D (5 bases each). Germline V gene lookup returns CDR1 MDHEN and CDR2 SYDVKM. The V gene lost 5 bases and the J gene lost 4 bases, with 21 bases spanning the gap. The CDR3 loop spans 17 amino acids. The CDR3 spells CASSLRDPGPRYNEQFF. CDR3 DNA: TGTGCCAGCAGTCTCCGGGACCCCGGTCCCCGGTACAATGAGCAGTTCTTC. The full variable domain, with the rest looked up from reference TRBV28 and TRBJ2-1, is DVKVTQSSRYLVKRTGEKVFLECVQDMDHENMFWYRQDPGLGLRLIYFSYDVKMKEKGDIPEGYSVSREKKERFSLILESASTNQTSMYLCASSLRDPGPRYNEQFFGPGTRLTVL.

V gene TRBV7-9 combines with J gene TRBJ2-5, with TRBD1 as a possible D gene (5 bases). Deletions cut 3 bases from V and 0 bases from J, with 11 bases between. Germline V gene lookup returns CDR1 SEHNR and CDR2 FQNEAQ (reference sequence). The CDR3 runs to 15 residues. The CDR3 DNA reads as TGTGCCAGCAGCTTGGGGCAGGGAAACCAAGAGACCCAGTACTTC. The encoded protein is CASSLGQGNQETQYF.

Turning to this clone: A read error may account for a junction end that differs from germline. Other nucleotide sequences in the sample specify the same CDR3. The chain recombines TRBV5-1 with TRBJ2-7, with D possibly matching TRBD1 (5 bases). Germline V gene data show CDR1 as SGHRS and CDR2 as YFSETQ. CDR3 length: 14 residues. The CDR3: CASSLEGDSYEQYF. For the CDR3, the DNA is TGTGCCAGCAGCTTGGAAGGGGACTCCTACGAGCAGTACTTC.

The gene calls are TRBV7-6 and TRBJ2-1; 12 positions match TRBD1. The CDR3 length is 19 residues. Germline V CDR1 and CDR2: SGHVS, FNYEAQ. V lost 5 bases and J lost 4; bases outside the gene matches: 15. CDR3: CASSARDRGRIRSYNEQFF. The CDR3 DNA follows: TGTGCCAGCAGCGCCCGGGACAGGGGGCGCATTAGGTCTTACAATGAGCAGTTCTTC.

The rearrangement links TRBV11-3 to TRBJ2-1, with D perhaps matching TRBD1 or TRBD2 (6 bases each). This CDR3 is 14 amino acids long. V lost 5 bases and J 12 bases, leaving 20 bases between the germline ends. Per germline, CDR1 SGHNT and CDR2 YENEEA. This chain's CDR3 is CASSRETGAGVQFF. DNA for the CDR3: TGTGCCAGCAGCCGGGAGACGGGGGCTGGAGTGCAGTTCTTC.

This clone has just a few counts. This CDR3 reads CASSLSGGNYNEQFF. DNA for the CDR3: TGTGCCAGCAGTCTTAGCGGGGGAAACTACAATGAGCAGTTCTTC. The V call is TRBV6-1, the J call TRBJ2-1; TRBD2 matches 9 bases. The germline gives CDR1 MNHNS, CDR2 SASEGT. The trim removed 5 bases at V and 3 bases at J, leaving 5 bases unmatched. This CDR3 is built from 15 residues.

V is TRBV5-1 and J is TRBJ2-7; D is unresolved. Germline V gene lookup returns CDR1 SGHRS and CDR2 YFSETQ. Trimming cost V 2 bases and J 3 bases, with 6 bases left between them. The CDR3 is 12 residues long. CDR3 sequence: CASSLNFYEQYF. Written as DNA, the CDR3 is TGCGCCAGCAGCTTAAACTTCTACGAGCAGTACTTC.

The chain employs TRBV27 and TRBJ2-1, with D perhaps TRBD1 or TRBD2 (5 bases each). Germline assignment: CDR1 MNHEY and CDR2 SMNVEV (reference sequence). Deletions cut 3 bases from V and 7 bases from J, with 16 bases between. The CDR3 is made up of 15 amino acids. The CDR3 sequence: CASSFLGPVSNEQFF. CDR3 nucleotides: TGTGCCAGCAGTTTCTTGGGACCCGTATCGAATGAGCAGTTCTTC.

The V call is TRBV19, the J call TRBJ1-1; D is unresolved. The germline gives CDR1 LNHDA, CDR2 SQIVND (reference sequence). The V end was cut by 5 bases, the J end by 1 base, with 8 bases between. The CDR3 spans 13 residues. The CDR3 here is CASSLFRNTEAFF. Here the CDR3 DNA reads TGTGCCAGTAGTCTTTTTCGGAACACTGAAGCTTTCTTT.

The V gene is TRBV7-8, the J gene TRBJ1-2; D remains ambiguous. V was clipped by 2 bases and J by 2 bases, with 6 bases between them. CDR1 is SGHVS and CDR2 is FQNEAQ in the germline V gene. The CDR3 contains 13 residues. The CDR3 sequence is CASSLMGNYGYTF. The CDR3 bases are TGTGCCAGCAGCTTAATGGGGAACTATGGCTACACCTTC.

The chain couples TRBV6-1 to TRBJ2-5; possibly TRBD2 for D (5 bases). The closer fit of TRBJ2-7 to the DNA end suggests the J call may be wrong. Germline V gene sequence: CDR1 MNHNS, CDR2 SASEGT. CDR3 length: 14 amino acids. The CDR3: CASSEKGDSYEQYF. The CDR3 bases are TGTGCCAGCAGTGAGAAGGGAGACTCCTACGAGCAGTACTTC.

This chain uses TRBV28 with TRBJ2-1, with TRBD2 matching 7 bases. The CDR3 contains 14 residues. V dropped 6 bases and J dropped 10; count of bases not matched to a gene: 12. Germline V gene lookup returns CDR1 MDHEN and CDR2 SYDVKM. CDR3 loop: CASRKRSGIGEQFF. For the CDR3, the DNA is TGTGCCAGCAGAAAGAGGAGCGGGATCGGGGAGCAGTTCTTC.

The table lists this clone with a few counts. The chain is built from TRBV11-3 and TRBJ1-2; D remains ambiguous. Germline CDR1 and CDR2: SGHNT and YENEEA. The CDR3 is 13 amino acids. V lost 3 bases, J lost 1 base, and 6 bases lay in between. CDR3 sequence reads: CASSFRYNYGYTF. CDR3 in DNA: TGTGCCAGCAGCTTTAGGTATAACTATGGCTACACCTTC.

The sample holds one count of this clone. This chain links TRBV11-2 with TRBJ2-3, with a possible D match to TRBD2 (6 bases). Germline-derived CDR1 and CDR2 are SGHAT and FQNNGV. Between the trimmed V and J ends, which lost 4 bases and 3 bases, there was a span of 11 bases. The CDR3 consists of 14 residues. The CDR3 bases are TGTGCCAGCAGCTCTGGACTATTTACAGATACGCAGTATTTT. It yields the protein CASSSGLFTDTQYF.

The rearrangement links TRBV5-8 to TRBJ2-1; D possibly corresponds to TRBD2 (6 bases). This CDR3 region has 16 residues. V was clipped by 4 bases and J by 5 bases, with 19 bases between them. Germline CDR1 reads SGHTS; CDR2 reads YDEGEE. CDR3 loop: CASSPSRDSPDNEQFF. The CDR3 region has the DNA TGTGCCAGCAGCCCGTCCCGGGACTCCCCTGACAATGAGCAGTTCTTC. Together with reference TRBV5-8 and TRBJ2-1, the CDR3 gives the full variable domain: EAGVTQSPTHLIKTRGQQATLRCSPISGHTSVYWYQQALGLGLQFLLWYDEGEERNRGNFPPRFSGRQFPNYSSELNVNALELEDSALYLCASSPSRDSPDNEQFFGPGTRLTVL.

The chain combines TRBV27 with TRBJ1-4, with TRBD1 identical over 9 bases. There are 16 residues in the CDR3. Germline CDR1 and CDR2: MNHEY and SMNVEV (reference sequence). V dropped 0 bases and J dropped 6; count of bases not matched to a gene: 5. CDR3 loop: CASSLSVRTGDEKLFF. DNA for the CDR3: TGTGCCAGCAGTTTATCCGTTAGGACAGGGGATGAAAAACTGTTTTTT.